This TCR beta chain was identified in a study of shared clonotypes between healthy human individuals. Trimming shortened V by 4 bases and J by 2 bases, and 13 bases separated the two germline ends. Germline V gene data show CDR1 as SGHTS and CDR2 as YDEGEE. There are 15 residues in the CDR3. Comments on this clone: Its antigen is not identified.

Researchers partitioned CD4+ cells into CD45RA+ naive and CD45RA-negative memory subsets. General observations from the study: In general, naive subsets displayed greater estimated richness than memory subsets did.

Measured with immunoSEQ multiplex PCR; TCRdb has only the in-frame clones, and not every one. Of hundreds of thousands of clones in the sample, around 97% were seen once. This clonotype originated in a woman in her 30s in good health. V is TRBV5-8 and J is TRBJ1-3, with D possibly matching TRBD1 (5 bases). The specimen sequenced was naive CD4+ T cells sorted from blood. Subset in this sample: CD45RA+ positively selected. The chain's CDR3 is CASSLGQEPGNTIYF. The CDR3 DNA follows: TGTGCCAGCAGCCTGGGGCAGGAGCCTGGAAACACCATATATTTT.